One sample yielded the 15 T cell receptor beta chains listed below, sequenced in a study of Ad26.COV2.S vaccination and SARS-CoV-2 variants (dated by TCRdb to 2020 to 2022). The treatment or condition label, as the study defines it: about 20 received Ad26.COV2.S at low or high dose, single or two shots; about 5 received placebo; per-sample allocation not given. For vaccine and placebo recipients, repertoires were sequenced using samples collected on day 63 after the first injection. To prepare the library, the immunoSEQ multiplex PCR assay was applied. The source is immuneACCESS, and TCRdb retained only in-frame sequences with V and J called. Part of the clones is not carried over; for the studies checked, unresolved V genes explain less than half of this, and the remainder is unexplained. Recorded for this sample are roughly 500,000 clones; 87% of them occurred a single time. Around 13% of the sample belongs to the ten largest clones.

Here the sequenced sample was peripheral blood, taken in a trial of Ad26.COV2.S vaccine versus placebo. Receptors were obtained from a person between 18 and 65 years old who received the Ad26.COV2.S COVID-19 vaccine or a placebo.

The chain joins TRBV18 to TRBJ2-5; a possible D gene is TRBD2 (6 bases). Germline V gene sequence: CDR1 KGHSH, CDR2 LQKENI. This CDR3 contains 15 residues. Trimming shortened V by 6 bases and J by 1 base, and 15 bases separated the two germline ends. The CDR3 coding sequence is TGTGCCAGCTCTCCGCAGACGGGAGCCCAAGAGACCCAGTACTTC. Protein: CASSPQTGAQETQYF.

The gene calls are TRBV28 and TRBJ1-2; D remains unclear. The CDR3 is made up of 11 amino acids. V was pared by 4 bases and J by 11 bases, with 11 bases between. Germline V gene lookup returns CDR1 MDHEN and CDR2 SYDVKM. CDR3 in amino acids: CASSSLPSYTF. The CDR3 bases are TGTGCCAGCAGTTCCCTCCCTAGTTACACCTTC.

This chain joins TRBV5-1 and TRBJ1-6, with TRBD1 as a possible D gene (5 bases). The germline V gene has CDR1 SGHRS and CDR2 YFSETQ. The length of the CDR3 is 14 residues. V was trimmed by 3 bases and J by 7 bases, leaving 11 bases between them. The DNA for the CDR3 is TGCGCCAGCAGCTCGGGACTGTCGAATTCACCCCTCCACTTT. As protein: CASSSGLSNSPLHF.

The chain links TRBV9 to TRBJ2-3; the D gene is possibly TRBD1 (5 bases). The length of the CDR3 is 15 residues. Germline assignment: CDR1 SGDLS and CDR2 YYNGEE. V was cut by 0 bases and J by 2 bases, with 10 bases left in between. As DNA, the CDR3 is TGTGCCAGCAGCGTAGGGGGCTTATTCACAGATACGCAGTATTTT. Amino acid sequence: CASSVGGLFTDTQYF.

This clone is a singleton in its sample. This chain's CDR3 is CASSIDRTGSQPQHF. DNA for the CDR3: TGTGCCAGTAGTATAGACCGGACAGGCAGTCAGCCCCAGCATTTT. This chain joins TRBV19 and TRBJ1-5; 7 bases agree with TRBD1. This CDR3 spans 15 amino acids. CDR1 LNHDA and CDR2 SQIVND come from the germline V gene (reference sequence). V was clipped by 0 bases and J by 6 bases; unmatched bases: 5.

This chain uses TRBV29-1 with TRBJ1-5, with a possible D match to TRBD1 (5 bases). The CDR3 extends over 14 amino acids. With 4 bases removed from V and 0 bases from J, the gap between germline ends came to 10 bases. Germline CDR1 is SQVTM and CDR2 is ANQGSEA. The CDR3 region is CSVGAGSSNQPQHF. DNA for the CDR3: TGCAGCGTTGGAGCAGGGAGTAGCAATCAGCCCCAGCATTTT.

This rearrangement joins TRBV7-6 to TRBJ2-3; D remains unclear. Germline V gives CDR1 SGHVS, CDR2 FNYEAQ. CDR3 size: 13 residues. Trimming removed 2 bases from V and 4 bases from J, with 7 bases in between. The CDR3 here is CASSLRRADTQYF. The CDR3 DNA follows: TGTGCCAGCAGCTTAAGACGAGCAGATACGCAGTATTTT.

The chain uses TRBV29-1 and TRBJ2-7; TRBD2 might be the D (5 bases). The V gene lost 7 bases and the J gene lost 0 bases, with 7 bases spanning the gap. The CDR3 loop spans 11 amino acids. From germline, CDR1 is SQVTM and CDR2 ANQGSEA. The CDR3 protein is CSGGGSYEQYF. CDR3 in DNA: TGCAGCGGCGGAGGCTCCTACGAGCAGTACTTC.

This clone is a singleton in its sample. The CDR3 region has the DNA TGCACCAGCAGCCAAGCCTCGGATATGCCGTGGCGTAGCACGCAGTATTTT. The encoded protein is CTSSQASDMPWRSTQYF. This sequence joins TRBV1 and TRBJ2-3; the table calls TRBD2, which could not be checked here. TRBV1 is described as a pseudogene. The CDR3 totals 17 residues.

The chain carries TRBV6-5 and TRBJ1-5; 9 nucleotides match TRBD1. The V gene end was trimmed by 8 bases and the J gene end by 4 bases; junction bases not matched to a gene: 3. Germline CDR1 MNHEY, CDR2 SVGAGI. This CDR3 is built from 13 residues. CDR3: CASRDRENQPQHF. The CDR3 DNA reads as TGTGCCAGCCGGGACAGGGAAAATCAGCCCCAGCATTTT.

Note on this clone: One junction end does not reproduce the germline sequence, and a read error may be involved. This chain connects TRBV27 to TRBJ1-2; 11 bases are a match to TRBD1. Germline CDR1 and CDR2: MNHEY and SMNVEV (reference sequence). This CDR3 has 12 amino acids. The CDR3 loop is CASSSGQGDTHF. CDR3 DNA: TGTGCCAGCAGTTCGGGACAGGGGGATACCCACTTC.

The genes are TRBV5-8 and TRBJ2-3; D is unclear. CDR3 length: 15 residues. V shed 2 bases and J shed 2 bases, with 12 bases lying between them. CDR1 is SGHTS, CDR2 YDEGEE, per germline. The CDR3 region is CASSFGLTFTDTQYF. In DNA form, the CDR3 reads TGTGCCAGCAGCTTTGGTCTCACTTTCACAGATACGCAGTATTTT.

The V gene is TRBV5-1, the J gene TRBJ1-1, with D possibly TRBD1 on 6 matching bases. The CDR3 has 15 amino acids. CDR1 and CDR2 (germline): SGHRS, YFSETQ. Trimming took off 3 bases at V and 1 base at J, with 13 bases between the two ends. The CDR3 DNA sequence: TGCGCCAGCAGCTGGCATACAGGGTCGAACACTGAAGCTTTCTTT. As protein: CASSWHTGSNTEAFF.

The V and J genes are TRBV18 and TRBJ2-7; D call uncertain. CDR3 length equals 12 residues. Germline values: CDR1 KGHSH, CDR2 LQKENI. The ends were cut back, 1 base at V and 6 bases at J, with 7 bases in the middle. CDR3 amino acids: CASSPQGAEQYF. CDR3 bases: TGTGCCAGCTCACCACAGGGCGCCGAGCAGTACTTC.

This clone was counted once. This chain uses TRBV24-1 with TRBJ2-5; tentatively, D is TRBD2 (6 bases). CDR1 is KGHDR and CDR2 is SFDVKD in the germline V gene. V was trimmed by 5 bases and J by 0 bases, leaving 9 bases between them. The CDR3 is made up of 14 amino acids. The chain's CDR3 is CATSGRDYQETQYF. DNA of the CDR3: TGTGCCACCAGTGGTAGGGACTACCAAGAGACCCAGTACTTC.